The rows below give T cell receptor beta chains drawn from one sample of a study of T cell responses to AZD1222 COVID-19 vaccine. Using immunoSEQ multiplex PCR, the repertoire was profiled, and TCRdb retains in-frame clones only, with some absent. The table lists roughly 150,000 clones, around 91% of them singletons. Material: peripheral blood, obtained on day 0 of AZD1222 vaccination. The receptors come from an adult in good health. The CDR3 runs from the conserved cysteine through the conserved F or W. The D gene is left open where the match is weak. Only part of the rows carry a size: once, few, many, or a class if the clone is expanded.

cdr3_nt: TGCGCCAGCAGCCCATGGGGGGCGGTAGGGGCCAACGTCCTGACTTTC
cdr3_aa: CASSPWGAVGANVLTF
j_call: TRBJ2-6
clone_size: .
v_call: TRBV5-1
cdr3_length: 16
d_call: .

cdr3_nt: TGTGCCAGCAGTTTCCGCGTAGCGGGATACACCGGGGAGCTGTTTTTT
cdr3_aa: CASSFRVAGYTGELFF
j_call: TRBJ2-2
clone_size: .
v_call: TRBV27
cdr3_length: 16
d_call: TRBD2

cdr3_nt: TGTGCCAGCACGGAAACTAGCGGGAACACCGGGGAGCTGTTTTTT
cdr3_aa: CASTETSGNTGELFF
j_call: TRBJ2-2
clone_size: .
v_call: TRBV27
cdr3_length: 15
d_call: TRBD2

cdr3_nt: TGTGCCAGCAGTGGGTACAAGGGAGTCAGTGAGCAGTTCTTC
cdr3_aa: CASSGYKGVSEQFF
j_call: TRBJ2-1
clone_size: .
v_call: TRBV2
cdr3_length: 14
d_call: .

cdr3_nt: TGTGCCAGCAGCCCGTCCCTTAGCGATGAGCAGTTCTTC
cdr3_aa: CASSPSLSDEQFF
j_call: TRBJ2-1
clone_size: .
v_call: TRBV7-9
cdr3_length: 13
d_call: .

cdr3_nt: TGTGCCAGCAGCGTAGGTGACACTGAAGCTTTCTTT
cdr3_aa: CASSVGDTEAFF
j_call: TRBJ1-1
clone_size: .
v_call: TRBV9
cdr3_length: 12
d_call: .

cdr3_nt: TGTGCCAGCTCACCGCGGACTAGCGGTTACACAGATACGCAGTATTTT
cdr3_aa: CASSPRTSGYTDTQYF
j_call: TRBJ2-3
clone_size: .
v_call: TRBV18
cdr3_length: 16
d_call: TRBD2

cdr3_nt: TGTGCCAGCAGCCCCGGACAGACTCGCAATTCACCCCTCCACTTT
cdr3_aa: CASSPGQTRNSPLHF
j_call: TRBJ1-6
clone_size: .
v_call: TRBV11-2
cdr3_length: 15
d_call: .

cdr3_nt: TGTGCCAGCAGCGTAGGACAGGGTGGTATGACAGATACGCAGTATTTT
cdr3_aa: CASSVGQGGMTDTQYF
j_call: TRBJ2-3
clone_size: .
v_call: TRBV9
cdr3_length: 16
d_call: TRBD1

cdr3_nt: TGTGCCAGCGGGGCTCACAATGAGCAGTTCTTC
cdr3_aa: CASGAHNEQFF
j_call: TRBJ2-1
clone_size: .
v_call: TRBV28
cdr3_length: 11
d_call: .

cdr3_nt: TGTGCCAGCAGCTTACTAGTAAGCGGCGGGGAGACCCAGTACTTC
cdr3_aa: CASSLLVSGGETQYF
j_call: TRBJ2-5
clone_size: .
v_call: TRBV7-9
cdr3_length: 15
d_call: .

cdr3_nt: TGTGCCAGCAGTCGGACAGGGGGTAGCAATCAGCCCCAGCATTTT
cdr3_aa: CASSRTGGSNQPQHF
j_call: TRBJ1-5
clone_size: .
v_call: TRBV28
cdr3_length: 15
d_call: TRBD1

cdr3_nt: TGTGCCAGCTGCGGGGCTAGCGGATCCTACGAGCAGTACTTC
cdr3_aa: CASCGASGSYEQYF
j_call: TRBJ2-7
clone_size: .
v_call: TRBV28
cdr3_length: 14
d_call: TRBD2

cdr3_nt: TGTGCCAGCAGTTGGGGGCGCGATGAGCAGTTCTTC
cdr3_aa: CASSWGRDEQFF
j_call: TRBJ2-1
clone_size: .
v_call: TRBV28
cdr3_length: 12
d_call: .

cdr3_nt: TGTGCCAGCAGCTTATTTATCGGGAGTGCCCCTTCGCAGTTCTTC
cdr3_aa: CASSLFIGSAPSQFF
j_call: TRBJ2-1
clone_size: .
v_call: TRBV7-9
cdr3_length: 15
d_call: .

cdr3_nt: TGTGCCAGCAGCTTAGGGGACTTAACAAGGCAGTATTTT
cdr3_aa: CASSLGDLTRQYF
j_call: TRBJ2-3
clone_size: .
v_call: TRBV7-2
cdr3_length: 13
d_call: .

cdr3_nt: TGTGCCAGCAGTCCTCCGGGACAGGGGTGGCACGAGCAGTACTTC
cdr3_aa: CASSPPGQGWHEQYF
j_call: TRBJ2-7
clone_size: once
v_call: TRBV28
cdr3_length: 15
d_call: TRBD1

cdr3_nt: TGTGCCAGCAGCCAAGGCGGACCGTCCCGAGATAGCAATCAGCCCCAGCATTTT
cdr3_aa: CASSQGGPSRDSNQPQHF
j_call: TRBJ1-5
clone_size: .
v_call: TRBV3-1/TRBV3-2
cdr3_length: 18
d_call: .

cdr3_nt: TGTGCCTGGGGAAGGATACGTGTGAGCTCTGGAAACACCATATATTTT
cdr3_aa: CAWGRIRVSSGNTIYF
j_call: TRBJ1-3
clone_size: .
v_call: TRBV30
cdr3_length: 16
d_call: .

cdr3_nt: TGTGCCAGCAGCCCACGTTGGTCCTCCTACGAGCAGTACTTC
cdr3_aa: CASSPRWSSYEQYF
j_call: TRBJ2-7
clone_size: .
v_call: TRBV5-8
cdr3_length: 14
d_call: .

cdr3_nt: TGTGCCTGGGGTAGAGATATGGGTGGCTACACCTTC
cdr3_aa: CAWGRDMGGYTF
j_call: TRBJ1-2
clone_size: .
v_call: TRBV30
cdr3_length: 12
d_call: .

cdr3_nt: TGTGCCAGTACTGACGGGACAGGGGCCCACGAGCAGTACTTC
cdr3_aa: CASTDGTGAHEQYF
j_call: TRBJ2-7
clone_size: .
v_call: TRBV19
cdr3_length: 14
d_call: TRBD1